This T cell receptor (beta chain) emerged from a study of T cells in Graves' hyperthyroidism and ophthalmopathy. RNA transcripts gave rise to amplified TCR beta CDR3 regions. First-round RT-PCR with HTBI primers amplified the TCR CDR3 region. MiXCR, run by TCRdb on the multiplex PCR reads, gives a single entry per CDR3 protein. The sample includes some 300,000 distinct CDR3 sequences, roughly 13% seen only once; the top ten take approximately 7.8%. This clonotype was found many times. Blood was sampled at initial diagnosis of hyperthyroidism, prior to onset of any ophthalmopathy symptoms. Sequenced material: blood. The TCR sequence derives from a woman under 40 with Graves' hyperthyroidism that later progressed to Graves' ophthalmopathy.

The CDR3 region is CASSTWGGGADYGYTF. In DNA form, the CDR3 reads TGTGCCAGCAGTACTTGGGGGGGGGGCGCGGACTATGGCTACACCTTC. This rearrangement joins TRBV6-1 to TRBJ1-2, with a possible D match to TRBD1 (6 bases). Germline V CDR1 and CDR2: MNHNS, SASEGT. V was shortened by 5 bases and J by 3 bases, with 19 bases between the two germline ends. The CDR3 contains 16 residues.